The clone carrying this TCR beta chain was recorded a few times. The target antigen is unknown. The PCR ran on 60 Vbeta and 13 Jbeta primers. Some clones are missing from TCRdb's copy, which holds only in-frame ones; the method was immunoSEQ multiplex PCR. The table shows around 100,000 clones, with roughly four fifths occurring only once. This record belongs to a study of cytomegalovirus exposure and HLA in healthy donors. Study summary: A previous analysis identified 100 million or so unique TCR beta sequences derived from roughly 180 million T cells.

The CDR3 runs 14 residues. Germline CDR1 and CDR2: MDHEN and SYDVKM. V shed 6 bases and J shed 3 bases, with 15 bases lying between them. Study-wide findings and caveats: There were some public TCRs occurring in many donors, but most TCR sequences were rare. Among CMV-associated TCR beta chains, most appeared HLA-restricted in a later analysis.

The chain couples TRBV28 to TRBJ2-7, with a weak D call TRBD1 (7 bases). The TCR originated in a man younger than 45 in good health and CMV-seropositive. Sequenced input: PBMCs. In nucleotides, the CDR3 is TGTGCCAGCAGGCACCAGGGGGGCCTCTACGAGCAGTACTTC. This translates into CASRHQGGLYEQYF. Full variable domain (missing parts from reference TRBV28 and TRBJ2-7): DVKVTQSSRYLVKRTGEKVFLECVQDMDHENMFWYRQDPGLGLRLIYFSYDVKMKEKGDIPEGYSVSREKKERFSLILESASTNQTSMYLCASRHQGGLYEQYFGPGTRLTVT.